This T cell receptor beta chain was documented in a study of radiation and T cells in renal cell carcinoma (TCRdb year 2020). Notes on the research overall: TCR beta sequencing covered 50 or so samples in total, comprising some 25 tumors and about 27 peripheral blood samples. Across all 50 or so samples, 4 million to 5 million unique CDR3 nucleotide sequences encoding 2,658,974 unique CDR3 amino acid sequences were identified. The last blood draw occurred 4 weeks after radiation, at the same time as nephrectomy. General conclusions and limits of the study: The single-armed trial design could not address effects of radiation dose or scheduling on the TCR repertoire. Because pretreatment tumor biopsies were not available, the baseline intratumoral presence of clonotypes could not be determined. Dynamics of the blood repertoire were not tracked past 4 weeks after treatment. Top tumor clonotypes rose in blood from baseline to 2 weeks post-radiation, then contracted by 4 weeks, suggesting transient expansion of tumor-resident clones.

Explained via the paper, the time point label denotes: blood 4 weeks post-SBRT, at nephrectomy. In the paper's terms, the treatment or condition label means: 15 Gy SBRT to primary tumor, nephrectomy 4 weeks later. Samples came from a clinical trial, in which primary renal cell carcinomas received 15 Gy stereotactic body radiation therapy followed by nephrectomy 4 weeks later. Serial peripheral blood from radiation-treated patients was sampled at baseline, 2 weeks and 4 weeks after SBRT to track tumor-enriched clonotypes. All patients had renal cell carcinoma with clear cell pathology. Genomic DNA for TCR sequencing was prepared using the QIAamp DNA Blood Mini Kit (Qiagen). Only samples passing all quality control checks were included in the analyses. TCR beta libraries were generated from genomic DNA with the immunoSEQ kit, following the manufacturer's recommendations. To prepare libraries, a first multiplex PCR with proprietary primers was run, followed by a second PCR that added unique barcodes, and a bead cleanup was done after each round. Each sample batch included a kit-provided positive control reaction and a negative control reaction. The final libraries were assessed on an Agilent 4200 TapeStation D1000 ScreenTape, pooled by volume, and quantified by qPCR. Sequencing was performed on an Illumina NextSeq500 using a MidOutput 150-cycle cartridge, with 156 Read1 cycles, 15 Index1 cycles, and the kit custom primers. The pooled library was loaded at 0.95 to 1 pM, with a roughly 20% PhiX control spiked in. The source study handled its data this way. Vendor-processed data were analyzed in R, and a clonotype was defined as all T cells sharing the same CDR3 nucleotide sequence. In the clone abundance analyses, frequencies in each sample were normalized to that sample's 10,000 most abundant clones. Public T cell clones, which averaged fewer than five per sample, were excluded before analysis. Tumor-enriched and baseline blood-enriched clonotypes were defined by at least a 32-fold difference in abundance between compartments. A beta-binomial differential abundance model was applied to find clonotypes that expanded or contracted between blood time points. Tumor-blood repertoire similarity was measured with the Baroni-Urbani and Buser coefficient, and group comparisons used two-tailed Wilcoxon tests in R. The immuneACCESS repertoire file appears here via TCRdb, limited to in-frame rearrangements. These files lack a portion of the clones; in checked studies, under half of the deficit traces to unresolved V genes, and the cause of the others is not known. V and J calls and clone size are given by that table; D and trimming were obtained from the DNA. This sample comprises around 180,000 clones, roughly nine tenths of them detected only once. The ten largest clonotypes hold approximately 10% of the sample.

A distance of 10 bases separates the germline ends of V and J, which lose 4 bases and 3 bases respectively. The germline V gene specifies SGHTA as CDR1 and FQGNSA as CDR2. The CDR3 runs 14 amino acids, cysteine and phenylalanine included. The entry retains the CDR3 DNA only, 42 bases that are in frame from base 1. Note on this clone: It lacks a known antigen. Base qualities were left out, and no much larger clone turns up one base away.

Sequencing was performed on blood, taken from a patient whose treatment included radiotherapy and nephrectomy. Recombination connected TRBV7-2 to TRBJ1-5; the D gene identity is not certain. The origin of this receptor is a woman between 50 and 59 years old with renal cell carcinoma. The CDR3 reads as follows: CASSSPGLNQPQHF. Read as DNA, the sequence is TGTGCCAGCAGCTCTCCTGGGCTCAATCAGCCCCAGCATTTT. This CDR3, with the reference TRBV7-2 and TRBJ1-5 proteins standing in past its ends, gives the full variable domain GAGVSQSPSNKVTEKGKDVELRCDPISGHTALYWYRQSLGQGLEFLIYFQGNSAPDKSGLPSDRFSAERTGGSVSTLTIQRTQQEDSAVYLCASSSPGLNQPQHFGDGTRLSIL.